This T cell receptor (beta chain) was found in a study of identical twins. Only a few counts were recorded for this clonotype. TCRdb re-called the 5' RACE reads with MiXCR, one entry per CDR3 protein. The repertoire includes 550,000 to 700,000 distinct CDR3 sequences, less than 25% of them detected once, and roughly 4% sits in the top ten. This CDR3 region has 14 residues. Germline V gives CDR1 DFQATT, CDR2 SNEGSKA (reference sequence). Trimming removed 4 bases at V and 5 bases at J, with 18 bases between. Separately, the same data were catalogued under a study of T cells expressing NK-cell markers.

The receptor was isolated from a woman under 30 in good health. Material for sequencing was PBMCs. The chain joins TRBV20-1 to TRBJ2-7; tentatively, D is TRBD1 (6 bases). As DNA, the CDR3 is TGCAGTGCTACAGAGGGCAGGGGAAGGGACGAGCAGTACTTC. This translates into CSATEGRGRDEQYF.